What follows are 29 T cell receptor beta chains derived from one specimen sequenced in a study of blood T cell repertoires in COVID-19. The protocol was immunoSEQ multiplex PCR, while the TCRdb copy is restricted to in-frame clones and leaves out a portion. The sample shows about 200,000 clones, over 70% of them seen only once. Sequenced: peripheral blood. The receptor source for this set is a woman aged 70-85 years with acute or convalescent COVID-19.

The chain employs TRBV18 and TRBJ1-4; tentatively, D is TRBD1 (5 bases). V lost 3 bases, J lost 3 bases, and 20 bases lay in between. The CDR3 is made up of 18 amino acids. The germline V gene encodes CDR1 KGHSH and CDR2 LQKENI. CDR3 nucleotides: TGTGCCAGCTCACCCGGGGGAGGCCAACCAAGTTCTAATGAAAAACTGTTTTTT. Its protein product is CASSPGGGQPSSNEKLFF.

The chain links TRBV11-2 to TRBJ1-5; D is possibly TRBD1 (5 bases). V lost 1 base and J lost 7, with 8 bases in between. The CDR3 is 13 amino acids. From germline, CDR1 is SGHAT and CDR2 FQNNGV. CDR3 DNA sequence: TGTGCCAGCAGCTTAGGCAGGGAACAGCCCCAGCATTTT. It yields the protein CASSLGREQPQHF.

This clone was picked up many times. V usage is TRBV6-1 and J usage is TRBJ1-6, with 8 bases that match TRBD1. This CDR3 comprises 16 residues. CDR1 and CDR2 (germline): MNHNS, SASEGT. With 1 base clipped from V and 7 bases from J, the junction kept 6 bases outside the gene matches. CDR3 DNA: TGTGCCAGCAGTGAAGGTCGGGACAGGTCAAATTCACCCCTCCACTTT. Protein: CASSEGRDRSNSPLHF.

The chain links TRBV6-5 to TRBJ2-2; D is perhaps TRBD2 (6 bases). Germline V gene data show CDR1 as MNHEY and CDR2 as SVGAGI. Trimming cost V 2 bases and J 0 bases, with 7 bases left between them. The CDR3 is made up of 15 amino acids. CDR3 loop: CASSYGGSNTGELFF. The CDR3 DNA sequence: TGTGCCAGCAGTTACGGGGGGTCGAACACCGGGGAGCTGTTTTTT.

The chain couples TRBV5-4 to TRBJ2-1; 8 bases align to TRBD2. CDR1 and CDR2 from the germline V gene are SGHNT and YYREEE (reference sequence). CDR3 length: 15 residues. After removal of 0 bases from V and 2 bases from J, the junction contained 1 base not matched to a gene. CDR3 DNA sequence: TGTGCCAGCAGCTTGGATAGCGGGGCCTACAATGAGCAGTTCTTC. This encodes CASSLDSGAYNEQFF.

This chain links TRBV5-8 with TRBJ2-1; D not resolved. Germline lookup yields CDR1 SGHTS and CDR2 YDEGEE. V was shortened by 4 bases and J by 5 bases, with 10 bases between the two germline ends. The CDR3 has 13 residues. The CDR3 bases are TGTGCCAGCAGCCAACAGACCGACAATGAGCAGTTCTTC. It encodes CASSQQTDNEQFF.

This clone was found once. The CDR3, as DNA: TGTGCCAGCTCACGATTTTACAACACGGGTGAAAAACTGTTTTTT. Its translation: CASSRFYNTGEKLFF. The gene calls are TRBV9 and TRBJ1-4, with no clear D. The CDR3 has 15 amino acids. The V end lost 7 bases, the J end lost 7 bases, and 20 bases lay between the germline ends. Germline loops: CDR1 SGDLS, CDR2 YYNGEE.

A single count supports this clone. The chain couples TRBV7-8 to TRBJ2-3, with D possibly being TRBD2 (6 bases). Trimming took off 3 bases at V and 2 bases at J, with 9 bases between the two ends. The CDR3 has 14 amino acids. Germline-derived CDR1 and CDR2 are SGHVS and FQNEAQ. The CDR3 DNA sequence: TGTGCCAGCAGCTTGTTAGCGGTCACAGATACGCAGTATTTT. The encoded protein is CASSLLAVTDTQYF.

This clone was counted a few times. The gene calls are TRBV27 and TRBJ1-2, with TRBD1 matching 10 bases. The CDR3 loop spans 14 amino acids. With V trimmed by 2 bases and J by 8 bases, 5 bases remained unmatched. In germline, CDR1 is MNHEY, CDR2 SMNVEV (reference sequence). The chain's CDR3 is CASSLSRTGGGYTF. The CDR3 DNA reads TGTGCCAGCAGTTTAAGCCGGACAGGGGGAGGCTACACCTTC.

The genes are TRBV3-1 (or the pseudogene TRBV3-2) and TRBJ2-2; 9 nucleotides align to TRBD1. Germline assignment: CDR1 LGHDT and CDR2 YNNKEL (reference sequence). The V segment lost 4 bases and the J segment 7 bases; nucleotides outside the gene matches: 4. The CDR3 has 14 amino acids. CDR3 sequence reads: CASSLRTGVGELFF. The CDR3 nucleotides read TGTGCCAGCAGCCTCCGGACAGGGGTCGGGGAGCTGTTTTTT.

This clone showed up just once. The chain has TRBV5-4 and TRBJ2-5; 8 bases match TRBD1. Germline CDR1 and CDR2: SGHNT and YYREEE (reference sequence). V shed 3 bases, J shed 7 bases, and the junction held 8 bases outside the gene matches. This CDR3 has 14 amino acids. The CDR3, as DNA: TGTGCCAGCAGCTCTTACAGGGGGGCGATGACCCAGTACTTC. This encodes CASSSYRGAMTQYF.

The CDR3 region is CASSPRTQYNEQFF. The DNA for the CDR3 is TGTGCCAGCAGTCCCCGGACACAGTACAATGAGCAGTTCTTC. V gene TRBV25-1 combines with J gene TRBJ2-1; tentatively, D is TRBD1 (5 bases). The CDR3 runs to 14 residues. The ends were cut back, 5 bases at V and 4 bases at J, with 12 bases in the middle. Germline values: CDR1 MGHDK, CDR2 SYGVNS. Full variable domain (missing parts from reference TRBV25-1 and TRBJ2-1): EADIYQTPRYLVIGTGKKITLECSQTMGHDKMYWYQQDPGMELHLIHYSYGVNSTEKGDLSSESTVSRIRTEHFPLTLESARPSHTSQYLCASSPRTQYNEQFFGPGTRLTVL.

This clone has just a few counts. This chain connects TRBV6-5 to TRBJ1-1, with TRBD1 matching 8 bases. From germline, CDR1 is MNHEY and CDR2 SVGAGI. The CDR3 has 15 amino acids. V shed 6 bases and J 4 bases; nucleotides not matched to a gene: 10. In DNA form, the CDR3 reads TGTGCCAGCAGACCCCCCAAGGGACAGGTCACTGAAGCTTTCTTT. Amino acids: CASRPPKGQVTEAFF.

The CDR3 nucleotides are TGCGCCAGCAGTCCCTCCCAGTCTAGCGAACTCTCCTACAATGAGCAGTTCTTC. Amino acid sequence: CASSPSQSSELSYNEQFF. This chain links TRBV23-1 with TRBJ2-1; weak D call: TRBD2 (6 bases). TRBV23-1 is treated as an ORF (open reading frame) with a function not yet certain. CDR3 length: 18 residues. V lost 4 bases and J lost 0, with 19 bases in between.

This sequence joins TRBV3-1 (or the pseudogene TRBV3-2) and TRBJ1-2, with no clear D. This CDR3 is 13 amino acids long. CDR1 and CDR2 (germline): LGHDT, YNNKEL (reference sequence). The ends were cut back, 4 bases at V and 8 bases at J, with 14 bases in the middle. This chain's CDR3 is CASSRRTGKGYTF. The CDR3 DNA follows: TGTGCCAGCAGCCGGCGGACGGGGAAAGGCTACACCTTC.

This chain's CDR3 is CASSLTSGSTDTQYF. The CDR3 bases are TGTGCCAGCTCACTCACTAGCGGCAGCACAGATACGCAGTATTTT. This chain uses TRBV18 with TRBJ2-3; 8 nucleotides line up with TRBD2. V dropped 4 bases and J dropped 0; count of bases not matched to a gene: 3. There are 15 residues in the CDR3. CDR1 and CDR2 from the germline V gene are KGHSH and LQKENI. The entire variable domain, with the rest obtained from reference TRBV18 and TRBJ2-3, is as follows: NAGVMQNPRHLVRRRGQEARLRCSPMKGHSHVYWYRQLPEEGLKFMVYLQKENIIDESGMPKERFSAEFPKEGPSILRIQQVVRGDSAAYFCASSLTSGSTDTQYFGPGTRLTVL.

The chain carries TRBV11-2 and TRBJ2-5; D gene unclear. Germline V gene data show CDR1 as SGHAT and CDR2 as FQNNGV. CDR3 length equals 13 residues. V lost 1 base and J 6 bases, leaving 9 bases between the germline ends. The CDR3 loop is CASSLVPGKTQYF. The DNA for the CDR3 is TGTGCCAGCAGCTTAGTGCCGGGTAAGACCCAGTACTTC.

There are a few counts of this clone. The CDR3 DNA sequence: TGTGCCAGCAGCTTGGGGGGCCCTAGGGCGGCCGGGGAGCTGTTTTTT. The encoded protein is CASSLGGPRAAGELFF. The V call is TRBV5-6, the J call TRBJ2-2; TRBD1 might be the D (5 bases). V shed 0 bases and J shed 6 bases, with 15 bases lying between them. This CDR3 has 16 amino acids. The germline CDR1 and CDR2 sequences are SGHDT and YYEEEE. Looking up the rest from reference TRBV5-6 and TRBJ2-2 gives the full variable domain: DAGVTQSPTHLIKTRGQQVTLRCSPKSGHDTVSWYQQALGQGPQFIFQYYEEEERQRGNFPDRFSGHQFPNYSSELNVNALLLGDSALYLCASSLGGPRAAGELFFGEGSRLTVL.

The V and J genes are TRBV30 and TRBJ1-6, with a possible D match to TRBD1 (5 bases). This CDR3 has 15 amino acids. Trimming shortened V by 0 bases and J by 1 base, and 7 bases separated the two germline ends. The germline gives CDR1 GTSNPN, CDR2 SVGIG (reference sequence). The CDR3 DNA sequence: TGTGCCTGGAGTGTCGGGGGATCCTATAATTCACCCCTCCACTTT. This codes for CAWSVGGSYNSPLHF.

The chain employs TRBV5-1 and TRBJ2-5; no firm D call. CDR3 length equals 16 residues. V was cut by 4 bases and J by 2 bases, with 18 bases left in between. The germline V gene has CDR1 SGHRS and CDR2 YFSETQ. The CDR3 protein is CASSEMGVGLQETQYF. The CDR3 nucleotides are TGCGCCAGCAGCGAGATGGGTGTTGGGCTACAAGAGACCCAGTACTTC.

This clone appeared once. The chain joins TRBV12-3 or TRBV12-4 to TRBJ1-6; D perhaps matches TRBD1 (5 bases). The CDR3 length is 13 residues. V lost 8 bases to trimming and J lost 12 bases, with 17 bases between them. CDR3 loop: CASFRRSGGPLHF. The CDR3 nucleotides read TGTGCCAGCTTTCGTCGGTCCGGGGGACCCCTCCACTTT.

The rearrangement joins TRBV6-5 to TRBJ1-6; 12 bases are shared with TRBD1. The CDR3 is 15 residues long. Per the germline V gene, CDR1 is MNHEY and CDR2 is SVGAGI. V trimming: 2 bases; J trimming: 8 bases; junction bases outside the gene matches: 1. The CDR3 loop is CASSYGTGGDSPLHF. The CDR3 bases are TGTGCCAGCAGTTACGGGACAGGGGGCGATTCACCCCTCCACTTT.

The chain couples TRBV3-1 (or the pseudogene TRBV3-2) to TRBJ2-5, with 9 bases identical to TRBD2. The CDR3 contains 14 residues. The junction had 10 bases not matched to a gene; V was cut back by 6 bases and J by 8 bases. CDR1 is LGHDT, CDR2 YNNKEL, per germline (reference sequence). This chain's CDR3 is CASRYSSGAGTQYF. The CDR3 coding sequence is TGTGCCAGCAGATACTCTAGCGGGGCCGGTACCCAGTACTTC.

The chain recombines TRBV6-5 with TRBJ2-7, with 11 bases identical to TRBD2. Germline CDR1 MNHEY, CDR2 SVGAGI. CDR3 length: 14 amino acids. Unmatched junction bases numbered 7, after V lost 6 bases and J lost 6 bases. The DNA of the CDR3 is TGTGCCAGCAGGAAAGTAGGACTAGCGGGCGAGCAGTACTTC. As protein: CASRKVGLAGEQYF.

The chain recombines TRBV28 with TRBJ2-3; 7 bases match TRBD2. Germline-derived CDR1 and CDR2 are MDHEN and SYDVKM. The J segment lost 4 bases and the V segment lost 7 bases, leaving 5 bases of the junction unmatched. This CDR3 contains 13 residues. CDR3 DNA sequence: TGTGCCAGCACCGATCTAGCGGCAGATACGCAGTATTTT. It specifies CASTDLAADTQYF.

The chain uses TRBV6-6 and TRBJ1-1, with D possibly being TRBD1 (5 bases). The V and J ends lost 7 bases and 1 base respectively, with 13 bases between them. The CDR3 consists of 14 residues. The germline gives CDR1 MNHNY, CDR2 SVGAGI (reference sequence). The CDR3 region is CASTGWGRNTEAFF. CDR3 DNA: TGTGCCAGCACTGGGTGGGGCCGGAACACTGAAGCTTTCTTT.

The V and J genes are TRBV7-2 and TRBJ1-3, with D possibly being TRBD1 (5 bases). V dropped 2 bases and J dropped 0 bases, with 11 bases sitting between them. CDR3 length equals 16 residues. Germline CDR1 and CDR2: SGHTA and FQGNSA. The CDR3 DNA follows: TGTGCCAGCAGCTTACTCAGGGAGGCCTCTGGAAACACCATATATTTT. Translation: CASSLLREASGNTIYF.

V usage is TRBV6-2 or TRBV6-3 and J usage is TRBJ1-3; D is ambiguous. The CDR3 contains 17 residues. CDR1 is MNHEY and CDR2 is SVGEGT in the germline V gene. V was trimmed by 2 bases and J by 4 bases, leaving 18 bases between them. The CDR3 sequence: CASSYDLGEGSGNTIYF. The CDR3 nucleotides are TGTGCCAGCAGTTACGATCTGGGCGAGGGATCCGGAAACACCATATATTTT.

The rearrangement joins TRBV11-2 to TRBJ2-2; TRBD1 matches 9 bases. J was trimmed by 5 bases and V by 5 bases; bases with no gene match: 6. CDR3 length: 15 amino acids. From germline, CDR1 is SGHAT and CDR2 FQNNGV. This chain's CDR3 is CASSAATGGTGELFF. Here the CDR3 DNA reads TGTGCCAGCAGCGCGGCGACAGGGGGAACCGGGGAGCTGTTTTTT.